These 7 T cell receptor beta chains originate from one sample sequenced in a study of T cell responses to AZD1222 COVID-19 vaccine. Libraries were prepared by immunoSEQ multiplex PCR; TCRdb keeps only in-frame clonotypes and omits some of them. The sample records fewer than 150,000 clones, around 89% being singletons. The specimen comprised peripheral blood, sampled 28 days after the second AZD1222 dose. These TCRs come from an adult who received the AZD1222 COVID-19 vaccine.

The chain recombines TRBV2 with TRBJ2-1, with 8 bases identical to TRBD1. Germline loops: CDR1 SNHLY, CDR2 FYNNEI. The CDR3 loop spans 15 amino acids. Trimming at V came to 6 bases and at J to 5 bases, leaving 9 bases not matched to a gene. The CDR3 DNA is TGTGCCAGCAGGACGGGGCAGGGGGCTAACAATGAGCAGTTCTTC. This encodes CASRTGQGANNEQFF. The entire variable domain, with the rest obtained from reference TRBV2 and TRBJ2-1, is as follows: EPEVTQTPSHQVTQMGQEVILRCVPISNHLYFYWYRQILGQKVEFLVSFYNNEISEKSEIFDDQFSVERPDGSNFTLKIRSTKLEDSAMYFCASRTGQGANNEQFFGPGTRLTVL.

The chain combines TRBV21-1 with TRBJ1-1; the table assigns TRBD1, which was not confirmed against the DNA. TRBV21-1 is assigned pseudogene status. CDR3 size: 15 residues. CDR3 protein: CASRVKTPMNTEAFF. CDR3 in DNA: TGTGCCAGCAGGGTGAAGACACCGATGAACACTGAAGCTTTCTTT.

This chain uses TRBV19 with TRBJ2-5; 10 bases agree with TRBD1. Germline assignment: CDR1 LNHDA and CDR2 SQIVND (reference sequence). This CDR3 spans 16 amino acids. V lost 4 bases and J lost 5; bases outside the gene matches: 10. CDR3 coding DNA: TGTGCCAGTAGTAAGGGACAGGGGCCTAGAGGGGAGACCCAGTACTTC. Its protein is CASSKGQGPRGETQYF.

This clone occurred once. V gene TRBV6-5 combines with J gene TRBJ1-2; TRBD1 matches 12 bases. The CDR3 covers 15 residues. The V segment lost 6 bases and the J segment 4 bases; nucleotides outside the gene matches: 6. Looked up from germline, CDR1 is MNHEY and CDR2 is SVGAGI. CDR3 coding DNA: TGTGCCAGCAGACCCGGGACAGGGGGCTCCTATGGCTACACCTTC. Translation: CASRPGTGGSYGYTF.

CDR3 nucleotides: TGTGCCAGCAGTAGCGGGGGGGCCGGCGAGCAGTACTTC. This codes for CASSSGGAGEQYF. This chain links TRBV12-3 or TRBV12-4 with TRBJ2-7; 10 bases are shared with TRBD2. V was pared by 5 bases and J by 6 bases, with 4 bases of the junction left unmatched. This CDR3 contains 13 residues.

The chain employs TRBV6-1 and TRBJ2-7, with D uncertain. CDR1 is MNHNS, CDR2 SASEGT, per germline. V was pared by 3 bases and J by 0 bases, with 6 bases between. CDR3 length: 13 amino acids. DNA of the CDR3: TGTGCCAGCAGTGAGGGTCCCTCCTACGAGCAGTACTTC. As protein: CASSEGPSYEQYF.

This chain joins TRBV7-2 and TRBJ1-5; TRBD1 matches at 7 bases. Germline lookup yields CDR1 SGHTA and CDR2 FQGNSA. Trimming at V came to 5 bases and at J to 1 base, leaving 5 bases not matched to a gene. The CDR3 has 15 amino acids. Written as DNA, the CDR3 is TGTGCCAGCAGCCGGGACAGTCTCAGCAATCAGCCCCAGCATTTT. Translated, it gives CASSRDSLSNQPQHF.